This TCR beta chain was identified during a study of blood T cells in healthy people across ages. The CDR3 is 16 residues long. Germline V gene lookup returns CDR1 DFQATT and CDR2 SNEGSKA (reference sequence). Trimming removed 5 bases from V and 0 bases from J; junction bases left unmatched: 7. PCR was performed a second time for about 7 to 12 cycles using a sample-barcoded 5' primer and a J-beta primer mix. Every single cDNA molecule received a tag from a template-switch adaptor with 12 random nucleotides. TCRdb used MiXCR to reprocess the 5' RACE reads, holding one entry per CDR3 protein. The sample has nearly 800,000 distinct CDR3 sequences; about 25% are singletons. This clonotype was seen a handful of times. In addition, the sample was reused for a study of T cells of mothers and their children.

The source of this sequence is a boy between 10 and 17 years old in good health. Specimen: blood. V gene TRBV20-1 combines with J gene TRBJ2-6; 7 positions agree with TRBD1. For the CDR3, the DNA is TGCAGTGCTGAAAGGGACAGTAGCTCTGGGGCCAACGTCCTGACTTTC. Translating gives CSAERDSSSGANVLTF.